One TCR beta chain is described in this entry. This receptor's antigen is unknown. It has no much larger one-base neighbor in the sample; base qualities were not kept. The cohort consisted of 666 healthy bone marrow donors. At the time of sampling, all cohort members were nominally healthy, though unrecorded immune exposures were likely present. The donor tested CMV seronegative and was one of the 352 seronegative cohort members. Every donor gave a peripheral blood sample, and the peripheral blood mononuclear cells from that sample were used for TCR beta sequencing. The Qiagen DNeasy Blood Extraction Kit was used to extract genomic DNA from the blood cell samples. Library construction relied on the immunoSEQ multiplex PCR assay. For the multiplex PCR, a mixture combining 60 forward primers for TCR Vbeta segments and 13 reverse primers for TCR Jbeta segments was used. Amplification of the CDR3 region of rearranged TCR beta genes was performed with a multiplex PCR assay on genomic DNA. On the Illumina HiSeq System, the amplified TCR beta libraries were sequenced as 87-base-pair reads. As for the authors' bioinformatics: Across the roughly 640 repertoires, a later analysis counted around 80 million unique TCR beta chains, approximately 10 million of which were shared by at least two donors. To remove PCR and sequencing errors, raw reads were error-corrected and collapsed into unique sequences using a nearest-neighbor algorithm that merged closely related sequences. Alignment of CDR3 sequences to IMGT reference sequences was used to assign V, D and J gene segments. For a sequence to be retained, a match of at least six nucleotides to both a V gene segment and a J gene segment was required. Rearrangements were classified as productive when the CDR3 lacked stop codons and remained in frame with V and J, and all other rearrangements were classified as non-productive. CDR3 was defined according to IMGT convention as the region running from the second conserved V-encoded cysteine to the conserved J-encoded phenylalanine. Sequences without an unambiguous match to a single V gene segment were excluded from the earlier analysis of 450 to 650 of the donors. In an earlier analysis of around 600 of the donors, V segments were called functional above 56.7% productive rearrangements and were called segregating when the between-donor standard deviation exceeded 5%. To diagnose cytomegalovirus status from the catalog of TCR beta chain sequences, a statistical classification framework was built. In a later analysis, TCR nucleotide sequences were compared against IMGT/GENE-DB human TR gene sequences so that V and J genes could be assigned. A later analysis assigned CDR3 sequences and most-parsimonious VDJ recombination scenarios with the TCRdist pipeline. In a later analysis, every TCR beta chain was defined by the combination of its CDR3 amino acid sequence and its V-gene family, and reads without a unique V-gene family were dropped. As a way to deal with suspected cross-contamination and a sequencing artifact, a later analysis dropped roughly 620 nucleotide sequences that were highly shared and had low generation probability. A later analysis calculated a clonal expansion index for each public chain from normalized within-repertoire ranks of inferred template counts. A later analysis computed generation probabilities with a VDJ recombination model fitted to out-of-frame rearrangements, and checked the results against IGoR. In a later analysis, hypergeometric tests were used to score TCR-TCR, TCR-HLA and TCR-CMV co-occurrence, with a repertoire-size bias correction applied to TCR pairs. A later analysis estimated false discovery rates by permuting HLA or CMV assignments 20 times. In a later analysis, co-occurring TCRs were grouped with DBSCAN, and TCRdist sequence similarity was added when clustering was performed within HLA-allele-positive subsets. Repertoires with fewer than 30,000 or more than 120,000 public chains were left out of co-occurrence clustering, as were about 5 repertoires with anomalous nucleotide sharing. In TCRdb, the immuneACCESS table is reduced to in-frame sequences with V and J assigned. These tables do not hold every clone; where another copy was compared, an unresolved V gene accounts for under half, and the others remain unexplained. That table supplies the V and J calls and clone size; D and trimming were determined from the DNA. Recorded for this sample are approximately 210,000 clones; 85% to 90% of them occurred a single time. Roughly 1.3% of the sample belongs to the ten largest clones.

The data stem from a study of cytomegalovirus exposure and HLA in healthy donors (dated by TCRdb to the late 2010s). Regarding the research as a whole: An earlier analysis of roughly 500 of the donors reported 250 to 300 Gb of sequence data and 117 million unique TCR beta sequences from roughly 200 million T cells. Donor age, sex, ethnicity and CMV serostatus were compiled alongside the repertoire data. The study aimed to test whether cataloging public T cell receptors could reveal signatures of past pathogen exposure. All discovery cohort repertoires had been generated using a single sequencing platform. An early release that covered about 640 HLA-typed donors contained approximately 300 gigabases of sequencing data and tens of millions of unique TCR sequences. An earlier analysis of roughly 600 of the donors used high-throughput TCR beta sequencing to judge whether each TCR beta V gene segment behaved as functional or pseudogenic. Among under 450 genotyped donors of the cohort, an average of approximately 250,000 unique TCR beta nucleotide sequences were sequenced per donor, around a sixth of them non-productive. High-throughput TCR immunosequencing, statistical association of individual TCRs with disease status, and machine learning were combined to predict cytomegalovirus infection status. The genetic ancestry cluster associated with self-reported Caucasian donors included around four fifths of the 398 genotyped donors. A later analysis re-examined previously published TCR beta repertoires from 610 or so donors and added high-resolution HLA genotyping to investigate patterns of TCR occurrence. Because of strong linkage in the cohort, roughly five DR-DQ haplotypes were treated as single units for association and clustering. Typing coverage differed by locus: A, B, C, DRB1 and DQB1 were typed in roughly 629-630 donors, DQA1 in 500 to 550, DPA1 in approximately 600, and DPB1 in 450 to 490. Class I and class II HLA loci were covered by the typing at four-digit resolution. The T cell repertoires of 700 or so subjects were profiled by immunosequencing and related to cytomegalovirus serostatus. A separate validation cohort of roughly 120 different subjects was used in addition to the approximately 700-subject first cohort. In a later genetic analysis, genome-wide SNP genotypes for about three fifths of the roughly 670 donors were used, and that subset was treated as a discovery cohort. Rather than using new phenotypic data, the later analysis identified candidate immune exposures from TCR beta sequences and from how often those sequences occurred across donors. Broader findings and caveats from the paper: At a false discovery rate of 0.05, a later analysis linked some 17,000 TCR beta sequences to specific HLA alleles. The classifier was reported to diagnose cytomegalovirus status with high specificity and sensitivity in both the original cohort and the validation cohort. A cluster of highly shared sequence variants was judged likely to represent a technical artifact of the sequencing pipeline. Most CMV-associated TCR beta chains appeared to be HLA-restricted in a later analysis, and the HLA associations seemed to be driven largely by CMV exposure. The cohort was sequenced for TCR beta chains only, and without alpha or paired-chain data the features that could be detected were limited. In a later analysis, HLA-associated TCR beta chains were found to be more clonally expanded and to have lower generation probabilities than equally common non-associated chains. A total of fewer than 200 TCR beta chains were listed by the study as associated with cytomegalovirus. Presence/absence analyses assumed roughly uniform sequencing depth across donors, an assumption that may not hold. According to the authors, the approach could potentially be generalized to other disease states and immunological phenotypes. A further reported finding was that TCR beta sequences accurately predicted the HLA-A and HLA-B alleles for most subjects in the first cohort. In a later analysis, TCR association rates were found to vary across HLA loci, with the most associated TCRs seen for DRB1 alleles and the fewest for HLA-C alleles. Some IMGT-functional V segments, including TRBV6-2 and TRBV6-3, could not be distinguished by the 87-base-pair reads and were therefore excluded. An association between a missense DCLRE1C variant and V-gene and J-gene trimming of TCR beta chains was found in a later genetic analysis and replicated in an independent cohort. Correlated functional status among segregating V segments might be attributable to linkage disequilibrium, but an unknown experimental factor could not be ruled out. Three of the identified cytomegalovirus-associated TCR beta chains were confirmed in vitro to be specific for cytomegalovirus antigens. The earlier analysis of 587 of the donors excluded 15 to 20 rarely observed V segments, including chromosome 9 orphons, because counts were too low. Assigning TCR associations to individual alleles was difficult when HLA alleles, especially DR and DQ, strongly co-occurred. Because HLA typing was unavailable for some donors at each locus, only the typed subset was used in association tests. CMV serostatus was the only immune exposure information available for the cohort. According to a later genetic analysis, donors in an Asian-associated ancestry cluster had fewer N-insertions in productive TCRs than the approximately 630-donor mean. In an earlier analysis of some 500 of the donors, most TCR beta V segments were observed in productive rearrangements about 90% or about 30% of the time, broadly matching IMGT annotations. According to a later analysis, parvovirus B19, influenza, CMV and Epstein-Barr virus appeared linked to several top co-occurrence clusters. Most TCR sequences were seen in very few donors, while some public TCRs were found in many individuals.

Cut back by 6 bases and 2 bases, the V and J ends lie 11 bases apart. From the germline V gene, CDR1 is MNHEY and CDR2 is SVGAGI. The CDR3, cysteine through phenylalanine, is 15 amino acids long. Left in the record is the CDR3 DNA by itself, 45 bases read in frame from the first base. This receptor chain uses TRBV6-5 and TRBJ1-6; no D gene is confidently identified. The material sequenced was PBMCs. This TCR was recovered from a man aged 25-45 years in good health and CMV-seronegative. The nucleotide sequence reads TGTGCCAGCAGCCCCACAGTCCCCTATAATTCACCCCTCCACTTT. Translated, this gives CASSPTVPYNSPLHF.